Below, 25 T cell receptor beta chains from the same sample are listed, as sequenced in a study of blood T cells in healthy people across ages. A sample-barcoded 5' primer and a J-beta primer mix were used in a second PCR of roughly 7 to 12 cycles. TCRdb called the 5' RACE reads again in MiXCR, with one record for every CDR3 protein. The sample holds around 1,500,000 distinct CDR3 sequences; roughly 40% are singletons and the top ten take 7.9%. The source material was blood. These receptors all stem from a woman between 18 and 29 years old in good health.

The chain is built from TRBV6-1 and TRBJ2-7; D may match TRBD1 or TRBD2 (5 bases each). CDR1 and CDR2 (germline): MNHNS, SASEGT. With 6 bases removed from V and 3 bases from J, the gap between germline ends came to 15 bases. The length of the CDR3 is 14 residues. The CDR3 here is CASRLSGTGYEQYF. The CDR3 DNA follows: TGTGCCAGCAGATTGTCCGGGACGGGCTACGAGCAGTACTTC.

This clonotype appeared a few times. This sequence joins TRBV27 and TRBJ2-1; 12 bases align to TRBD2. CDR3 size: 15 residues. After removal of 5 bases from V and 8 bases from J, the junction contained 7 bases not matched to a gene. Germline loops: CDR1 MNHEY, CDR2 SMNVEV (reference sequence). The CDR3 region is CASSPASGGADEQFF. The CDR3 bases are TGTGCCAGCAGTCCCGCTAGCGGGGGGGCCGATGAGCAGTTCTTC.

The CDR3 region is CASSSQGSGGTGELFF. The CDR3 DNA is TGTGCCAGCAGTTCACAAGGGAGTGGGGGCACCGGGGAGCTGTTTTTT. The chain couples TRBV6-6 to TRBJ2-2; TRBD1 or TRBD2 may be the D gene (5 bases each). The CDR3 length is 16 residues. Germline values: CDR1 MNHNY, CDR2 SVGAGI (reference sequence). Trimming took off 4 bases at V and 4 bases at J, with 16 bases between the two ends.

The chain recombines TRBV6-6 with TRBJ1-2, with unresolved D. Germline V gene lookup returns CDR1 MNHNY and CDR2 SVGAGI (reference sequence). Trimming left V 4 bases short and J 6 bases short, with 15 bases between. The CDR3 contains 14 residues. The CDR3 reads CASSSYSGNDGYTF. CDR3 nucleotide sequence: TGTGCCAGCAGTTCTTACAGCGGGAACGATGGCTACACCTTC.

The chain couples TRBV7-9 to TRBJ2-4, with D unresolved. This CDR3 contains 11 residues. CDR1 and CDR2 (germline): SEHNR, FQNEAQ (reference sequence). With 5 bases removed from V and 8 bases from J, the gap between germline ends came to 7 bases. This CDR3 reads CASSQGYIQYF. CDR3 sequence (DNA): TGTGCCAGCAGCCAAGGGTACATTCAGTACTTC. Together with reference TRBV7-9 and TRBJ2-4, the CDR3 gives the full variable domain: DTGVSQNPRHKITKRGQNVTFRCDPISEHNRLYWYRQTLGQGPEFLTYFQNEAQLEKSRLLSDRFSAERPKGSFSTLEIQRTEQGDSAMYLCASSQGYIQYFGAGTRLSVL.

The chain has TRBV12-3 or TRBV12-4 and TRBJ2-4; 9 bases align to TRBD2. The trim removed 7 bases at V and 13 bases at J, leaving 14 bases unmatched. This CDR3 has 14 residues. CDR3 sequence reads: CASTPPSGNNEQYF. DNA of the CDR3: TGTGCCAGCACCCCTCCTAGCGGGAACAATGAGCAGTACTTC.

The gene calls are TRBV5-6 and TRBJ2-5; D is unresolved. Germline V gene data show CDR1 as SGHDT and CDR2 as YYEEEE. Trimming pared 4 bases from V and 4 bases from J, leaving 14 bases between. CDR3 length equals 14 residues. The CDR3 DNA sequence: TGTGCCAGCAGCCCCCGCGATAGTTTAGAGACCCAGTACTTC. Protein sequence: CASSPRDSLETQYF.

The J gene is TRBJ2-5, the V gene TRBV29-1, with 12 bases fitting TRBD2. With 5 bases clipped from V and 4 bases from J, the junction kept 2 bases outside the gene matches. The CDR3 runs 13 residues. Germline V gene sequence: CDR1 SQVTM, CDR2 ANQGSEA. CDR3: CSVLLAGGETQYF. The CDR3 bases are TGCAGCGTTTTACTAGCGGGGGGAGAGACCCAGTACTTC.

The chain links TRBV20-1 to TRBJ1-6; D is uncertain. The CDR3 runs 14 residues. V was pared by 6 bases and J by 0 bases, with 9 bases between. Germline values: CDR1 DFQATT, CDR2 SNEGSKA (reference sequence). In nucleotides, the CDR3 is TGCAGTGCCCCCGGGAGCTCCTATAATTCACCCCTCCACTTT. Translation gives CSAPGSSYNSPLHF.

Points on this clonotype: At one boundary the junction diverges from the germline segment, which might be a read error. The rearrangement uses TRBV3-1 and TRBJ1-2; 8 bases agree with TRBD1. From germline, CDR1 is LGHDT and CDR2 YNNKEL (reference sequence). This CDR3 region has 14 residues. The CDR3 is CAGSQAGGASGYTF. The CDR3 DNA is TGTGCCGGCAGCCAAGCAGGGGGCGCTTCAGGCTACACCTTC.

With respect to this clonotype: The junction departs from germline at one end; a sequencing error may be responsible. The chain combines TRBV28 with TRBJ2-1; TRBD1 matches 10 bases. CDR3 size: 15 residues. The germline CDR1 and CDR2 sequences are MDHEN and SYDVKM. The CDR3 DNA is TGTGTCAGCAGTCCTCGACAGGGGGCGAGTTATGAGCAGTTCTTC. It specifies CVSSPRQGASYEQFF. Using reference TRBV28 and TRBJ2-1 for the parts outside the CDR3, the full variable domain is DVKVTQSSRYLVKRTGEKVFLECVQDMDHENMFWYRQDPGLGLRLIYFSYDVKMKEKGDIPEGYSVSREKKERFSLILESASTNQTSMYLCVSSPRQGASYEQFFGPGTRLTVL.

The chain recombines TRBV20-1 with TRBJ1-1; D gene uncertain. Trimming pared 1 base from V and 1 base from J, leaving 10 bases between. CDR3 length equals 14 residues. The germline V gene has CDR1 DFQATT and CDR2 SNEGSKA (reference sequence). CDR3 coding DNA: TGCAGTGCTAGAGTTTGGGAAAGGAACACTGAAGCTTTCTTT. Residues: CSARVWERNTEAFF.

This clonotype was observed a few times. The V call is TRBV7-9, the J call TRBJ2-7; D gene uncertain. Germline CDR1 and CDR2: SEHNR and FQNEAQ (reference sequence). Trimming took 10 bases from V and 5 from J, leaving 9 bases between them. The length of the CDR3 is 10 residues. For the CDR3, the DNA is TGTGCCATCCGTCAGGACGAGCAGTACTTC. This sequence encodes CAIRQDEQYF.

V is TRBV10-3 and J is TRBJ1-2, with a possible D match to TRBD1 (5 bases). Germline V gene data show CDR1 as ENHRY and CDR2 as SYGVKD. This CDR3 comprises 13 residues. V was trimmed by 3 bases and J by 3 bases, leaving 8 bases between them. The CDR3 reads CAISDSGDYGYTF. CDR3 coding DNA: TGTGCCATCAGTGATTCGGGGGACTATGGCTACACCTTC.

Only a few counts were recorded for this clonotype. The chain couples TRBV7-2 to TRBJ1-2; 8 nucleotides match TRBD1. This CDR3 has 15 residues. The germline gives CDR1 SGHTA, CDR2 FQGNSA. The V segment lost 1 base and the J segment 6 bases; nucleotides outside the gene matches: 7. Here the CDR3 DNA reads TGTGCCAGCAGCTTAGGGACAGGGCGCCCCGATGGCTACACCTTC. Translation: CASSLGTGRPDGYTF.

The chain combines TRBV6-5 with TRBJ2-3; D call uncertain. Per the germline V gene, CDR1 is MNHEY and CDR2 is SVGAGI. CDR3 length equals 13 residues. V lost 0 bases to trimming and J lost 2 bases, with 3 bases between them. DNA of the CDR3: TGTGCCAGCAGTTACTCGGCCACAGATACGCAGTATTTT. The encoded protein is CASSYSATDTQYF.

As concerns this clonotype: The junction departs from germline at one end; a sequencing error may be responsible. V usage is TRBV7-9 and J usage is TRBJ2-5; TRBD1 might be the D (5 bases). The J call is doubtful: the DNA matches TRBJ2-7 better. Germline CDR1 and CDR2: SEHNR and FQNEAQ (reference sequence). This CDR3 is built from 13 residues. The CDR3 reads CASSVAGPGEQYF. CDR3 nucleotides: TGTGCCAGCAGCGTAGCAGGGCCAGGCGAGCAGTACTTC.

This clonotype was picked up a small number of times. DNA of the CDR3: TGCGCCAGCAGCCTCCGGGACCCCAAGCAAGAGACCCAGTACTTC. Its protein product is CASSLRDPKQETQYF. J is TRBJ2-5 and V is TRBV5-1; D might be TRBD1 or TRBD2, each matching 5 bases. CDR3 length: 15 residues. Germline-derived CDR1 and CDR2 are SGHRS and YFSETQ. V was shortened by 4 bases and J by 2 bases, with 15 bases between the two germline ends.

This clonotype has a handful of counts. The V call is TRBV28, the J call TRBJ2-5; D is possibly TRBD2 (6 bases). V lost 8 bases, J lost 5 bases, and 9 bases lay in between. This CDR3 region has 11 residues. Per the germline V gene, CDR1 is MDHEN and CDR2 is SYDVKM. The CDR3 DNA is TGTGCCAGCGGAGGGGCCGAGACCCAGTACTTC. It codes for CASGGAETQYF.

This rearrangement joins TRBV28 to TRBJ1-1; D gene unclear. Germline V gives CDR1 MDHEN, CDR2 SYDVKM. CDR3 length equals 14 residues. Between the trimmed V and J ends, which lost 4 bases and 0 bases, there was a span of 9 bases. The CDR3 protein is CASSSMEMNTEAFF. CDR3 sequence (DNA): TGTGCCAGCAGTTCCATGGAAATGAACACTGAAGCTTTCTTT.

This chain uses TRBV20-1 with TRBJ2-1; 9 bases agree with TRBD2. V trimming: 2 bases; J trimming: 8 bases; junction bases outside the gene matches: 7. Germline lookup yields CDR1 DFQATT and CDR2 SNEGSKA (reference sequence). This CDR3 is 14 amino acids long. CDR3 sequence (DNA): TGCAGTGCTAGATCCGCTAGCGGGGCGGATGAGCAGTTCTTC. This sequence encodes CSARSASGADEQFF.

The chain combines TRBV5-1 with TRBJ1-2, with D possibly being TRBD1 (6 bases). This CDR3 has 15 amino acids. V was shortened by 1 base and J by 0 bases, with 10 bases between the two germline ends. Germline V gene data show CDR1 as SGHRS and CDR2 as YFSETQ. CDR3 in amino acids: CASSLMGAPNYGYTF. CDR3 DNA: TGCGCCAGCAGCTTGATGGGGGCGCCTAACTATGGCTACACCTTC.

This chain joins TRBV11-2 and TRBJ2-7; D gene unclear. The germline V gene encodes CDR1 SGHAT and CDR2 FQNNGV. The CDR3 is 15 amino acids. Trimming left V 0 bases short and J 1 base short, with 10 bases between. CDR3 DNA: TGTGCCAGCAGCTTAGACCTACTCGGGTCCTACGAGCAGTACTTC. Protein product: CASSLDLLGSYEQYF.

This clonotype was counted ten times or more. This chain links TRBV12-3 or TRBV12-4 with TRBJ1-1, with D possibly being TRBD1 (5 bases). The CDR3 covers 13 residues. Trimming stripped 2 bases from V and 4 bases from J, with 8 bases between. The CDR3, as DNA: TGTGCCAGCAGTTTAACTAGGGGCACTGAAGCTTTCTTT. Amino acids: CASSLTRGTEAFF.

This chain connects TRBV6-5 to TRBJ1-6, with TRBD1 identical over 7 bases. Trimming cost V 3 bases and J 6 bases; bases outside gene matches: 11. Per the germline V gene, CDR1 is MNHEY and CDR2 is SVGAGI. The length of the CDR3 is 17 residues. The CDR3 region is CASSYTRQGGINSPLHF. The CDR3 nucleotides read TGTGCCAGCAGTTATACCCGACAGGGAGGGATTAATTCACCCCTCCACTTT.